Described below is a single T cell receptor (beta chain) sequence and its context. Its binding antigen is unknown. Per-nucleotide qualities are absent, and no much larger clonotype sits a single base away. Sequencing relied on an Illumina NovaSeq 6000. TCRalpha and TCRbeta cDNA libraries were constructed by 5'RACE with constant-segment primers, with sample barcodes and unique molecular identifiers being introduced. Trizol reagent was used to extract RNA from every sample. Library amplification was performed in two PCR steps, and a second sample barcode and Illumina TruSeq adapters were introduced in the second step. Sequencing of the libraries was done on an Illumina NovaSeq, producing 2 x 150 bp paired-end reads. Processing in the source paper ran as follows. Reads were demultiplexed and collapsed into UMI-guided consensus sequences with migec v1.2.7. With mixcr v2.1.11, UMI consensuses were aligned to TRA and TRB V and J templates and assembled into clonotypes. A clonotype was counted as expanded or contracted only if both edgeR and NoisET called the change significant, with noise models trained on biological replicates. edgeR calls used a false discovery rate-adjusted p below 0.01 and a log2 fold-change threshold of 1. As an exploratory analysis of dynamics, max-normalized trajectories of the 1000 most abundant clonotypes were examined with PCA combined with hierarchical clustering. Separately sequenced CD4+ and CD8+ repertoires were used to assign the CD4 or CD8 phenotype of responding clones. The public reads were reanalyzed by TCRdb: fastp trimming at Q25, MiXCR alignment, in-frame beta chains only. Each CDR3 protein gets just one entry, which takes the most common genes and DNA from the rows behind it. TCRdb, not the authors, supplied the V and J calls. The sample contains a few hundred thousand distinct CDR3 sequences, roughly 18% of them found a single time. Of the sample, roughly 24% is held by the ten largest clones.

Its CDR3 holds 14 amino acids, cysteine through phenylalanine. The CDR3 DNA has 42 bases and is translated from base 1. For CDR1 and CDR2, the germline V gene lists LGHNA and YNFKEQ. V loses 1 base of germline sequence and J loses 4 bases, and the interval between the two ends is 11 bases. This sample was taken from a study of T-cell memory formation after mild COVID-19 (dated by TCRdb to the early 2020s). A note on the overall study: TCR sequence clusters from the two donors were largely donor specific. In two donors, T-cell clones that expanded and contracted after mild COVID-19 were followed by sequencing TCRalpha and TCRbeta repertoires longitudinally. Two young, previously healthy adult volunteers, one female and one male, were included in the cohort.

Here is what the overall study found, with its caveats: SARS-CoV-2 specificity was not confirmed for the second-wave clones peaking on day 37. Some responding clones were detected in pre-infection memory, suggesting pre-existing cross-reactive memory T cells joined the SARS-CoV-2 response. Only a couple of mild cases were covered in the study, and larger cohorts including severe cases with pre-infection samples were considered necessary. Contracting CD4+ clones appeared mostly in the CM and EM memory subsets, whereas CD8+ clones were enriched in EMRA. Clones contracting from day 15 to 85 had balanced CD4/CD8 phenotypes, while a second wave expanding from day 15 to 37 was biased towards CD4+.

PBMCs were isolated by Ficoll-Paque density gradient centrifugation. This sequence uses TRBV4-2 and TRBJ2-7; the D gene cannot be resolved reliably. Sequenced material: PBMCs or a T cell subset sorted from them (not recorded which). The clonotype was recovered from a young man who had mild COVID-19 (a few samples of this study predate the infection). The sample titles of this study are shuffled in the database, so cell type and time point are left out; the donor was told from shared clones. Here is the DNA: TGTGCCAGCAGCCAAGGGTTACTGGATTACGAGCAGTACTTC. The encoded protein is CASSQGLLDYEQYF.